The clone carrying this TCR beta chain was counted many times. Its antigen is as yet unknown. The authors produced TCR alpha and TCR beta cDNA libraries with sample barcodes and UMIs by 5'RACE using constant-segment primers. Using its own MiXCR run on the 5' RACE reads, TCRdb lists one record per CDR3 protein. The table has more than 120,000 distinct CDR3 sequences, about 5.5% seen once. The sample is drawn from a study of T-cell memory formation after mild COVID-19. Findings and caveats of the study: CD8+ contracting clones occupied EMRA, while CD4+ ones occupied mainly CM and EM. Clones contracting day 15 to 85 were balanced CD4/CD8; later expanders leaned CD4+.

This CDR3 is 15 amino acids long. Trimming at V came to 2 bases and at J to 2 bases, leaving 4 bases not matched to a gene. The germline CDR1 and CDR2 sequences are SGHKS and YYEKEE (reference sequence). This receptor was taken from an adult woman who had mild COVID-19 (a few samples of this study predate the infection). Cell type and time point are not known. The sequencing input was PBMCs or a T cell subset sorted from them (not recorded which). This rearrangement joins TRBV5-5 to TRBJ2-1; 7 bases are a match to TRBD1. CDR3 DNA: TGTGCCAGCAGCTTACAGGGGTACGCCTACAATGAGCAGTTCTTC. It encodes CASSLQGYAYNEQFF.